This T cell receptor beta chain emerged from a study of blood T cell repertoires in COVID-19. On the study more broadly: T cells, B-cell-depleted T cells, or PBMCs supplied cDNA or gDNA.

Clones were read by immunoSEQ multiplex PCR, and TCRdb kept only the in-frame ones, dropping some. This table holds about 310,000 clones, roughly 90% found once. With 9 bases clipped from V and 5 bases from J, the junction kept 3 bases outside the gene matches. The CDR3 spans 14 residues. CDR1 is KGHDR, CDR2 SFDVKD, per germline. The receptor comes from a woman between 18 and 29 years old who had recovered from COVID-19. Sequencing was carried out using PBMCs or T cells enriched from blood (not recorded which). V gene TRBV24-1 combines with J gene TRBJ2-3, with 14 bases aligning to TRBD2. The CDR3 loop reads CATGLAGGRDTQYF. For the CDR3, the DNA is TGTGCCACCGGACTAGCGGGGGGCCGAGATACGCAGTATTTT.